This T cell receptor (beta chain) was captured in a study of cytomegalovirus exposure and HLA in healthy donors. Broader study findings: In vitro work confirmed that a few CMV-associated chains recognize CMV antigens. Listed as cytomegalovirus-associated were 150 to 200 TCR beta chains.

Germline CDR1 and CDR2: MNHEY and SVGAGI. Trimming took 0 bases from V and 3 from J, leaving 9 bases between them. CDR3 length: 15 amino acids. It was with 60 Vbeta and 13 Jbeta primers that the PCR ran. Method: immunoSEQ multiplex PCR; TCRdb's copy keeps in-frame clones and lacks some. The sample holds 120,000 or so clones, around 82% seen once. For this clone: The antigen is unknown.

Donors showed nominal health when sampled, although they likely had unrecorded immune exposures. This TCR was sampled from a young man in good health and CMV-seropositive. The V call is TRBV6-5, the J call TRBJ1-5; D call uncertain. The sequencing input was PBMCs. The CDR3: CASSYSAAVNQPQHF. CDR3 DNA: TGTGCCAGCAGTTACTCTGCGGCAGTCAATCAGCCCCAGCATTTT.